Listed here are 10 T cell receptor beta chains from one sample, sequenced in a study of cytomegalovirus exposure and HLA in healthy donors. With 60 Vbeta and 13 Jbeta primers, the PCR was carried out. Method: immunoSEQ multiplex PCR; TCRdb's copy keeps in-frame clones and lacks some. This table holds some 200,000 clones, over 65% found once. What was sequenced was PBMCs. Every receptor here comes from a young man in good health and CMV-seronegative.

This clone appeared once. This rearrangement joins TRBV4-1 to TRBJ2-7; D might be TRBD2 (5 bases). CDR1 is MGHRA, CDR2 YSYEKL, per germline. This CDR3 has 15 amino acids. The germline V and J ends were trimmed by 4 bases and 3 bases, with 16 bases remaining between them. This CDR3 is CASSLGKAGGYEQYF. The CDR3 bases are TGCGCCAGCAGCCTAGGAAAGGCAGGAGGCTACGAGCAGTACTTC.

The V gene is TRBV28, the J gene TRBJ1-1; 8 bases fit TRBD1. Germline V lookup: CDR1 MDHEN, CDR2 SYDVKM. The CDR3 covers 14 residues. J was trimmed by 7 bases and V by 4 bases; bases with no gene match: 8. The CDR3 sequence is CASSSPPGQGEAFF. DNA for the CDR3: TGTGCCAGCAGTTCCCCTCCAGGACAGGGTGAAGCTTTCTTT.

This chain connects TRBV15 to TRBJ2-2, with a tentative D call TRBD1 (5 bases). Germline-derived CDR1 and CDR2 are LNHNV and YYDKDF (reference sequence). The CDR3 covers 14 residues. V was cut by 9 bases and J by 0 bases, with 11 bases left in between. The DNA of the CDR3 is TGTGCCACAGGACAAGGGTCGAACACCGGGGAGCTGTTTTTT. Its protein is CATGQGSNTGELFF.

J is TRBJ2-7 and V is TRBV9; TRBD1 aligns across 7 bases. The V segment lost 4 bases and the J segment 5 bases; nucleotides outside the gene matches: 12. The CDR3 is 15 amino acids. Germline V gene data show CDR1 as SGDLS and CDR2 as YYNGEE. The CDR3 reads CASSPRAQGVHEQYF. The DNA for the CDR3 is TGTGCCAGCAGCCCTAGGGCCCAGGGGGTCCACGAGCAGTACTTC.

V usage is TRBV29-1 and J usage is TRBJ2-2; TRBD2 matches at 7 bases. Germline CDR1 SQVTM, CDR2 ANQGSEA. The CDR3 is 16 amino acids. V shed 0 bases and J 6 bases; nucleotides not matched to a gene: 10. The DNA for the CDR3 is TGCAGCGTTGAAGATCCTGGCGGGAGTACTTCCGGGGAGCTGTTTTTT. Translating gives CSVEDPGGSTSGELFF.

This clone was observed a handful of times. J is TRBJ2-1 and V is TRBV7-6, with TRBD2 matching over 8 bases. The germline CDR1 and CDR2 sequences are SGHVS and FNYEAQ. CDR3 length equals 16 residues. J was trimmed by 7 bases and V by 5 bases; bases with no gene match: 13. DNA of the CDR3: TGTGCCAGCAGCCAAAGCGGGAGAAAGTCGGGAAATGAGCAGTTCTTC. Amino acid sequence: CASSQSGRKSGNEQFF.

This clone was detected only once. The chain joins TRBV7-2 to TRBJ2-3, with TRBD2 identical over 9 bases. CDR1 and CDR2 from the germline V gene are SGHTA and FQGNSA. Trimming took 2 bases from V and 5 from J; bases not matched to a gene: 5. CDR3 length: 15 residues. CDR3 amino acids: CASSLWTSERDTQYF. The CDR3 region has the DNA TGTGCCAGCAGCTTATGGACTAGCGAGAGAGATACGCAGTATTTT.

The gene calls are TRBV28 and TRBJ2-1; 11 bases map to TRBD2. Trimming took 5 bases from V and 9 from J; bases not matched to a gene: 6. The length of the CDR3 is 14 residues. CDR1 and CDR2 from the germline V gene are MDHEN and SYDVKM. CDR3 amino acids: CASSETSGMAEQFF. CDR3 DNA sequence: TGTGCCAGCAGTGAGACTAGCGGGATGGCTGAGCAGTTCTTC.

This chain links TRBV7-9 with TRBJ2-3, with 8 bases matching TRBD1. J was trimmed by 4 bases and V by 5 bases; bases with no gene match: 8. Germline loops: CDR1 SEHNR, CDR2 FQNEAQ (reference sequence). The CDR3 extends over 15 amino acids. CDR3 DNA: TGTGCCAGCAGCCCGGACAGGGAGGAGGCAGATACGCAGTATTTT. Protein product: CASSPDREEADTQYF.

This chain joins TRBV2 and TRBJ2-7; TRBD1 might be the D (5 bases). The CDR3 is 17 residues long. V was pared by 5 bases and J by 0 bases, with 20 bases between. In germline, CDR1 is SNHLY, CDR2 FYNNEI. Here the CDR3 reads CASSYYYRQLSSYEQYF. Here the CDR3 DNA reads TGTGCCAGCAGTTACTACTACCGACAGTTATCCTCCTACGAGCAGTACTTC.